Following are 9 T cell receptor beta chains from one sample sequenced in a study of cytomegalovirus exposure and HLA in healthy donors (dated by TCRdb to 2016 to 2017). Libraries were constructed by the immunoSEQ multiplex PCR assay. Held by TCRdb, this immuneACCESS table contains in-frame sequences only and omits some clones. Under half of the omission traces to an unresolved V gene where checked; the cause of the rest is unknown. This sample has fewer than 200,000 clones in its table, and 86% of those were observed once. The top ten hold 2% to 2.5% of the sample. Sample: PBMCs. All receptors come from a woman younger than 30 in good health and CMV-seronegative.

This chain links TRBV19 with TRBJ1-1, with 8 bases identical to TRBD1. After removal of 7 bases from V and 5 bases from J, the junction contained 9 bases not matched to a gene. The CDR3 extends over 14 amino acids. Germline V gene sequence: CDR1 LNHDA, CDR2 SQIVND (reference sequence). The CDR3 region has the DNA TGTGCCAGTATAGATCAGGGGGCGCGTACTGAAGCTTTCTTT. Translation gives CASIDQGARTEAFF.

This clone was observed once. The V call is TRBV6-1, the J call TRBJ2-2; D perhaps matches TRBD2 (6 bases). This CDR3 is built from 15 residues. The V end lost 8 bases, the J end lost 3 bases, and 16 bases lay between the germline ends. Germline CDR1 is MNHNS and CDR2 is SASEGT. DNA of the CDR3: TGTGCCAGCTCAAATAGCGGAGGGGACACCGGGGAGCTGTTTTTT. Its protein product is CASSNSGGDTGELFF.

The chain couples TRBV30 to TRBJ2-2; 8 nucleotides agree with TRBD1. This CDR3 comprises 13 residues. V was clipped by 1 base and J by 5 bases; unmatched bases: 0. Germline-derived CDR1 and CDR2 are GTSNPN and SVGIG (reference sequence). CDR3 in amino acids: CAWSGTGTGELFF. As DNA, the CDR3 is TGTGCCTGGAGTGGGACAGGGACCGGGGAGCTGTTTTTT.

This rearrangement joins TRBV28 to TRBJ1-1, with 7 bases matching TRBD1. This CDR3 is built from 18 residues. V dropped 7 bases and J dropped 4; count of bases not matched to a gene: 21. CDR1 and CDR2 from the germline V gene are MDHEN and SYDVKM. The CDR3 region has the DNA TGTGCCAGCATCTGGGGTGGGGCAGGGGGTTCACCCGGCACTGAAGCTTTCTTT. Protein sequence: CASIWGGAGGSPGTEAFF.

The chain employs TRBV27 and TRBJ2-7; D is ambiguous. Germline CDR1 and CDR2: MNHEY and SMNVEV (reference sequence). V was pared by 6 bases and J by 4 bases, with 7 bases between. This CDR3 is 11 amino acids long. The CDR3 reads CASRYYYEQYF. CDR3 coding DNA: TGTGCCAGCAGATACTATTACGAGCAGTACTTC.

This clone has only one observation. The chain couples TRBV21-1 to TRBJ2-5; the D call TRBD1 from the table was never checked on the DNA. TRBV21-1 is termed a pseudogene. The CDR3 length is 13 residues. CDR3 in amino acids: CASSRAAQETQYF. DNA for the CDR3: TGTGCCAGCAGCAGGGCAGCCCAAGAGACCCAGTACTTC.

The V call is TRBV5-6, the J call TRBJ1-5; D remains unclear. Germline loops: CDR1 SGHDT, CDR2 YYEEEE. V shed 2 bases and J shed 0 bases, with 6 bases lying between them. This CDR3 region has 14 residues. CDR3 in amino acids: CASSFSDSNQPQHF. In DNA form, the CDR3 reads TGTGCCAGCAGCTTCAGCGATAGCAATCAGCCCCAGCATTTT.

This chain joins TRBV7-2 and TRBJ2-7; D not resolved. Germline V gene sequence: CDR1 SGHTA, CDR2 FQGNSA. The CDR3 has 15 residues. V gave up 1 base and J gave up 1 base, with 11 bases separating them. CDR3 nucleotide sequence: TGTGCCAGCAGCTTAGAGCAGGCTATTTCCTACGAGCAGTACTTC. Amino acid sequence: CASSLEQAISYEQYF.

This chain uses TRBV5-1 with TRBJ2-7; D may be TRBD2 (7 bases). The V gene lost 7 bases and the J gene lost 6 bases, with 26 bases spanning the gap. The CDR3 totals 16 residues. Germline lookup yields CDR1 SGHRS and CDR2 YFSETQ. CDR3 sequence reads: CASRHGGGRGSGEQYF. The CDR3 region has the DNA TGCGCCAGCCGCCACGGGGGCGGGAGAGGAAGCGGCGAGCAGTACTTC.